This TCR beta chain was captured in a study of Graves' ophthalmopathy and Graves' hyperthyroidism. Study-wide results and caveats: The model flagged ophthalmopathy progression at 70% to 71% sensitivity and around 72% specificity.

The V gene's germline CDR1 is SEHNR and CDR2 FQNEAQ (reference sequence). The CDR3 has 15 amino acids. With 5 bases clipped from V and 7 bases from J, the junction kept 10 bases outside the gene matches. None of the included patients had other autoimmune diseases, uncontrolled infections, pregnancy or lactation, as these led to exclusion. Patients were diagnosed from clinical symptoms, serum thyroxine, TRAb, thyroid ultrasound and orbital computed tomography. PBMCs were isolated from an approximately 10 ml sample of fresh peripheral blood. A note on this clonotype: Its antigen is undetermined. This clone may be a read error of a much larger clone one base away.

Transcripts of RNA were the source for amplifying TCR beta CDR3 regions. First-round RT-PCR employed HTBI primers, with a second-round multiplex PCR after it. MiXCR was run by TCRdb on the multiplex PCR reads, yielding one entry per CDR3 protein. The table has about 740,000 distinct CDR3 sequences, roughly 40% seen once; the top ten hold around 40%. The TCR sequence derives from an adult man with Graves' ophthalmopathy. The genes are TRBV7-9 and TRBJ1-2; TRBD1 matches at 10 bases. Material for sequencing was peripheral blood. The CDR3 here is CASSPGGQGGSGYTF. The CDR3 DNA sequence: TGTGCCAGCAGCCCAGGAGGACAGGGGGGCAGTGGCTACACCTTC.